Listed here are 23 T cell receptor beta chains from one sample, sequenced in a study of T cells in localized non-small cell lung cancer. Generated by immunoSEQ multiplex PCR, the TCRdb table keeps only in-frame clones and is missing some. The table has some 15,000 clones, approximately 80% seen once. The sample in question was peripheral blood, obtained before any cancer treatment. Receptors were obtained from a male donor aged 60 or over with stage I lung adenocarcinoma.

This chain joins TRBV6-5 and TRBJ2-3, with 11 bases aligning to TRBD1. Looked up from germline, CDR1 is MNHEY and CDR2 is SVGAGI. This CDR3 spans 16 amino acids. Trimming cost V 4 bases and J 1 base; bases outside gene matches: 4. The CDR3 loop is CASSSDRGRGTDTQYF. As DNA, the CDR3 is TGTGCCAGCAGTTCGGACAGGGGGCGAGGCACAGATACGCAGTATTTT.

The CDR3 region has the DNA TGTGCCATCAGTGAGACTGGACTAGCGGGGTACACCGGGGAGCTGTTTTTT. It translates to CAISETGLAGYTGELFF. V usage is TRBV10-3 and J usage is TRBJ2-2; 12 bases fit TRBD2. Germline lookup yields CDR1 ENHRY and CDR2 SYGVKD. There are 17 residues in the CDR3. V was clipped by 2 bases and J by 3 bases; unmatched bases: 4.

The chain recombines TRBV2 with TRBJ1-1; the D gene is possibly TRBD1 (5 bases). Germline assignment: CDR1 SNHLY and CDR2 FYNNEI. V lost 5 bases to trimming and J lost 2 bases, with 9 bases between them. The CDR3 is made up of 13 amino acids. The CDR3 spells CASSRDFNTEAFF. CDR3 nucleotide sequence: TGTGCCAGCAGTAGGGACTTCAACACTGAAGCTTTCTTT.

This clone came up a few times. The chain combines TRBV28 with TRBJ1-2; D perhaps matches TRBD1 (5 bases). CDR1 and CDR2 from the germline V gene are MDHEN and SYDVKM. This CDR3 comprises 14 residues. The V gene lost 2 bases and the J gene lost 6 bases, with 13 bases spanning the gap. DNA of the CDR3: TGTGCCAGCAGTTTAAACAGGAAGGAAGATGGCTACACCTTC. It codes for CASSLNRKEDGYTF.

The chain links TRBV6-5 to TRBJ2-2; TRBD1 matches 7 bases. Losses at the gene ends were 7 bases for V and 0 bases for J; bases not matched to a gene: 5. The CDR3 spans 15 residues. Germline V gives CDR1 MNHEY, CDR2 SVGAGI. CDR3 region: CASNPGTANTGELFF. CDR3 nucleotide sequence: TGTGCCAGCAACCCCGGGACAGCGAACACCGGGGAGCTGTTTTTT.

The V gene is TRBV7-8, the J gene TRBJ1-5, with D tentatively TRBD1 (6 bases). Per the germline V gene, CDR1 is SGHVS and CDR2 is FQNEAQ. V dropped 3 bases and J dropped 5 bases, with 17 bases sitting between them. CDR3 length: 16 amino acids. This CDR3 reads CASSLGAEGGYQPQHF. CDR3 nucleotide sequence: TGTGCCAGCAGCTTGGGGGCGGAGGGGGGCTATCAGCCCCAGCATTTT.

This chain uses TRBV11-3 with TRBJ2-4; TRBD2 matches 10 bases. This CDR3 contains 16 residues. Germline values: CDR1 SGHNT, CDR2 YENEEA. Trimming at V came to 5 bases and at J to 6 bases, leaving 10 bases not matched to a gene. The CDR3 nucleotides are TGTGCCAGCAGCGTAGGTCTAGCGGGAGATGGAAACATTCAGTACTTC. Its translation: CASSVGLAGDGNIQYF.

The count of this clone is one. V and J are TRBV9 and TRBJ2-4, with D perhaps TRBD1 or TRBD2 (6 bases each). Trimming took off 0 bases at V and 11 bases at J, with 12 bases between the two ends. This CDR3 is built from 13 residues. In germline, CDR1 is SGDLS, CDR2 YYNGEE. In DNA, the CDR3 is TGTGCCAGCAGCGTAGTCCAGAGGGGGGTTCAGTACTTC. Translation: CASSVVQRGVQYF.

This rearrangement joins TRBV5-6 to TRBJ2-7; 11 bases align to TRBD1. Germline lookup yields CDR1 SGHDT and CDR2 YYEEEE. V was pared by 3 bases and J by 0 bases, with 5 bases of the junction left unmatched. The CDR3 loop spans 16 amino acids. DNA of the CDR3: TGTGCCAGCAGCTCGGGGACAGGGGGAACCTCCTACGAGCAGTACTTC. Protein product: CASSSGTGGTSYEQYF.

This chain joins TRBV30 and TRBJ1-2; 7 bases map to TRBD1. The junction had 14 bases not matched to a gene; V was cut back by 4 bases and J by 0 bases. The CDR3 loop spans 17 amino acids. Germline lookup yields CDR1 GTSNPN and CDR2 SVGIG (reference sequence). The CDR3 DNA is TGTGCCTGGAAAAGGCGACAGGGTCTTCCTTCTAACTATGGCTACACCTTC. It specifies CAWKRRQGLPSNYGYTF.

The genes are TRBV5-6 and TRBJ2-2; no firm D call. Trimming cost V 4 bases and J 3 bases, with 7 bases left between them. The CDR3 runs to 13 residues. The germline V gene encodes CDR1 SGHDT and CDR2 YYEEEE. CDR3 region: CASSLPHTGELFF. The CDR3 DNA is TGTGCCAGCAGCCTTCCCCACACCGGGGAGCTGTTTTTT. The whole variable domain, filled in from reference TRBV5-6 and TRBJ2-2, reads DAGVTQSPTHLIKTRGQQVTLRCSPKSGHDTVSWYQQALGQGPQFIFQYYEEEERQRGNFPDRFSGHQFPNYSSELNVNALLLGDSALYLCASSLPHTGELFFGEGSRLTVL.

The chain combines TRBV28 with TRBJ1-4; possibly TRBD1 for D (6 bases). The CDR3 totals 17 residues. V lost 3 bases and J lost 7, with 21 bases in between. The germline V gene encodes CDR1 MDHEN and CDR2 SYDVKM. The CDR3 DNA reads as TGTGCCAGCAGTTTTTCCAATCCGGGACAACGGAGTGAAAAACTGTTTTTT. Protein product: CASSFSNPGQRSEKLFF.

The genes are TRBV7-4 and TRBJ1-3; no clear D. V lost 5 bases and J lost 0, with 5 bases in between. This CDR3 region has 13 residues. Germline CDR1 is SGHVT and CDR2 is SQSDAQ. CDR3 residues: CASSPDSGNTIYF. In DNA form, the CDR3 reads TGTGCCAGCAGCCCTGACTCTGGAAACACCATATATTTT.

The chain combines TRBV7-3 with TRBJ1-1; perhaps TRBD1 as D (5 bases). Trimming left V 5 bases short and J 1 base short, with 11 bases between. Germline lookup yields CDR1 SGHTA and CDR2 FQGTGA. The CDR3 is made up of 14 amino acids. CDR3 nucleotide sequence: TGTGCCAGCAGCATCAGGGTTACGAACACTGAAGCTTTCTTT. Translation gives CASSIRVTNTEAFF.

The chain uses TRBV19 and TRBJ1-4, with D maybe TRBD1 (5 bases). V lost 3 bases and J lost 6, with 8 bases in between. This CDR3 has 13 amino acids. In germline, CDR1 is LNHDA, CDR2 SQIVND (reference sequence). CDR3 sequence reads: CASSIGADEKLFF. CDR3 DNA: TGTGCCAGTAGTATCGGGGCGGATGAAAAACTGTTTTTT.

CDR3 protein: CASSPRGLETQYF. The CDR3 DNA reads as TGTGCCAGCAGCCCCCGGGGCTTAGAGACCCAGTACTTC. The chain recombines TRBV6-5 with TRBJ2-5, with D tentatively TRBD1 or TRBD2 (5 bases each). Germline V gene data show CDR1 as MNHEY and CDR2 as SVGAGI. V was clipped by 6 bases and J by 4 bases, with 12 bases between them. The CDR3 runs to 13 residues.

CDR3 in amino acids: CASSGSGTLNTIYF. CDR3 DNA: TGTGCCAGCAGCGGCTCCGGGACTCTAAACACCATATATTTT. The chain links TRBV5-4 to TRBJ1-3; D may be TRBD1 (5 bases). Germline CDR1 is SGHNT and CDR2 is YYREEE (reference sequence). V shed 4 bases and J shed 6 bases, with 14 bases lying between them. CDR3 size: 14 residues. The full variable domain, with the rest looked up from reference TRBV5-4 and TRBJ1-3, is ETGVTQSPTHLIKTRGQQVTLRCSSQSGHNTVSWYQQALGQGPQFIFQYYREEENGRGNFPPRFSGLQFPNYSSELNVNALELDDSALYLCASSGSGTLNTIYFGEGSWLTVV.

The table lists this clone with a few counts. The chain joins TRBV18 to TRBJ2-7; D is unclear. Per the germline V gene, CDR1 is KGHSH and CDR2 is LQKENI. The CDR3 consists of 14 residues. Trimming left V 4 bases short and J 5 bases short, with 15 bases between. The CDR3: CASSRMVRADEQYF. The CDR3 bases are TGTGCCAGCTCACGTATGGTCCGGGCCGACGAGCAGTACTTC.

This clone was picked up a small number of times. This chain connects TRBV4-1 to TRBJ2-3, with TRBD2 matching over 11 bases. This CDR3 comprises 18 residues. Germline loops: CDR1 MGHRA, CDR2 YSYEKL. The junction had 14 bases not matched to a gene; V was cut back by 1 base and J by 8 bases. The CDR3 nucleotides are TGCGCCAGCAGCCAAGTTGGACCCCTAGCGGGGGGTTGGAGTACGCAGTATTTT. This codes for CASSQVGPLAGGWSTQYF.

This sequence joins TRBV5-1 and TRBJ2-3; 8 bases match TRBD2. Germline values: CDR1 SGHRS, CDR2 YFSETQ. J gave up 0 bases and V 0 bases, and 12 bases lay outside the gene matches. CDR3 size: 19 residues. CDR3 DNA sequence: TGCGCCAGCAGCTTGGGCCGGTCCCTAGCGGGTTCTAGCACAGATACGCAGTATTTT. Protein: CASSLGRSLAGSSTDTQYF.

The rearrangement uses TRBV6-1 and TRBJ1-4; 9 bases fit TRBD1. The CDR3 length is 16 residues. Trimming at V came to 4 bases and at J to 4 bases, leaving 7 bases not matched to a gene. Per the germline V gene, CDR1 is MNHNS and CDR2 is SASEGT. The CDR3 spells CASSATTGGGNEKLFF. CDR3 bases: TGTGCCAGCAGTGCAACTACAGGGGGCGGTAATGAAAAACTGTTTTTT.

The gene calls are TRBV7-2 and TRBJ2-3; D unclear. The CDR3 contains 15 residues. With 2 bases removed from V and 2 bases from J, the gap between germline ends came to 11 bases. Per germline, CDR1 SGHTA and CDR2 FQGNSA. Written as DNA, the CDR3 is TGTGCCAGCAGCTTAAGGAGTTCGACCACAGATACGCAGTATTTT. Protein product: CASSLRSSTTDTQYF.

The chain uses TRBV7-3 and TRBJ2-3; a weak D match, TRBD2 (6 bases). The ends were cut back, 6 bases at V and 3 bases at J, with 10 bases in the middle. Per the germline V gene, CDR1 is SGHTA and CDR2 is FQGTGA. CDR3 size: 13 residues. The CDR3 sequence: CASSRDFTDTQYF. For the CDR3, the DNA is TGTGCCAGCAGTCGGGACTTTACAGATACGCAGTATTTT.